The following is a T cell receptor beta chain sequence with its context. Its antigen has not been determined. Nothing much larger sits one base from this clone, and base qualities are not available. These data belong to a study of memory CD8 T cells in hepatitis C reinfection (dated by TCRdb to 2016 to 2017). Study-wide context: A few donors spontaneously resolved two consecutive HCV infections, while two donors cleared a primary infection but became chronically infected after reinfection. Four to six reinfection cases with stored pre-reinfection samples were identified between the late 2000s and the early 2010s. The TCR beta repertoire of virus-specific CD8 T cells was tracked longitudinally in a handful of donors across an HCV reinfection episode. HCV reinfection was defined by a positive HCV RNA test following two negative tests taken at least 60 days apart. Samples from before reinfection were taken anywhere from 55 to 20 weeks prior to reinfection being detected. Participants who had resolved a prior HCV infection were followed every 3 months in the reinfection study. What the authors observed across the whole study: Because the study included only a few donors, definitive conclusions about public clonotypes linked to secondary clearance could not be reached.

Receptors were amplified or captured by the immunoSEQ multiplex PCR assay. Genomic DNA was pulled from the sorted cells, and the automated high-throughput method of Adaptive Biotechnologies was used to sequence the TCR beta V, D and J regions. A two-step, bias-controlled multiplex PCR was used to amplify the CDR3 regions. Amplified TCR beta libraries were sequenced on an Illumina instrument. The original pipeline was this. Demultiplexed reads were processed to reduce amplification and sequencing bias, and the IMGT database was used to assign CDR3 sequences to gene families. ImmunoSEQ software version 2.0 was used to analyze repertoire data. Out-of-frame sequences and sequences containing stop codons in the CDR3 were removed from the clonotype lists. Clonotypes below 0.01% frequency were excluded because they corresponded to less than one cell. Richness was calculated by dividing observed richness by the number of input cells, and evenness was calculated by dividing Shannon entropy by the log of observed richness. Repertoire diversity and the similarity between time points were measured using Simpson diversity and Morisita-Horn overlap indices. Clonotypes were grouped as dominant (>1%), sub-dominant (0.5-0.99%), low abundance (0.1-0.49%) or lowest abundance (<0.1%). For the germline index, total nucleotide additions were subtracted from total CDR3 length, and that difference was then divided by total CDR3 length. In its TCRdb copy, this immuneACCESS table keeps in-frame sequences only and misses some clones. Where compared with another copy, unresolved V genes explain less than half of these, and the others have no known cause. Clone size and V and J calls were adopted from that table, with D and trimming inferred from the DNA. The sample records tens of thousands of clones, roughly 91% of which are singletons. The ten most abundant clones make up over 0.95% of the sample.

Including the terminal cysteine and phenylalanine, the CDR3 comprises 11 residues. Here the CDR3 DNA is all that survives: 33 bases in frame from base 1. V is cut by 5 bases and J by 7 bases, and the space between the germline ends is 8 bases. Looking up the germline V gene yields CDR1 SGHAT and CDR2 FQNNGV. The time point tag for this specimen amounts to: pre-reinfection, 55 to 20 weeks before reinfection detection. TCR sequencing was performed on the sorted cells directly ex vivo, without any in vitro expansion beforehand. The donors were people who inject drugs and were enrolled in Canada's Montreal Acute Hepatitis C Cohort Study (HEPCO). Total naive CD8 T cells, sorted as viable CD3+ CD8+ CD45RO-, came from a couple of donors at all three reinfection time points as controls. Before sorting, cryopreserved peripheral blood mononuclear cells were thawed and used as the source for purifying CD8 T cells. CD8 T cells were enriched by negative selection with the MACS CD8+ T cell Isolation Kit. Cell sorting was done on a BD FACSAria II sorter with FACSDiva software, and data were analyzed with FlowJo.

The TCR sequence derives from a man aged 18 to 29 with hepatitis C virus infection. The chain is made from TRBV11-2 and TRBJ1-1; a confident D gene designation cannot be given. Sequencing was done on a sample of naive CD8+ T cells sorted from blood. The cell subset or site tag for this specimen amounts to: total naive CD8+CD45RO- T cells. In nucleotide form, the sequence is TGTGCCAGCAGCCTCGAGGGTGAAGCTTTCTTT. Its translation is CASSLEGEAFF.